These 9 T cell receptor beta chains were sequenced from one sample in a study of blood T cell repertoires in COVID-19. The protocol was immunoSEQ multiplex PCR, while the TCRdb copy is restricted to in-frame clones and leaves out a portion. The table includes about 170,000 clones, roughly four fifths detected once. Material: peripheral blood. These receptors were collected from a man in his forties who had recovered from COVID-19.

J is TRBJ1-2 and V is TRBV29-1; D may be TRBD1 (5 bases). Germline V gene sequence: CDR1 SQVTM, CDR2 ANQGSEA. V lost 4 bases and J lost 7, with 13 bases in between. The CDR3 has 12 residues. The CDR3 reads CSVGGGGGGYTF. For the CDR3, the DNA is TGCAGCGTTGGGGGCGGCGGGGGTGGCTACACCTTC.

The chain joins TRBV7-2 to TRBJ1-2; tentative D call: TRBD1 (6 bases). This CDR3 comprises 15 residues. Per germline, CDR1 SGHTA and CDR2 FQGNSA. Trimming took 1 base from V and 4 from J, leaving 13 bases between them. DNA of the CDR3: TGTGCCAGCAGCTTAGAACAGGGAATTATCTATGGCTACACCTTC. It specifies CASSLEQGIIYGYTF. Together with reference TRBV7-2 and TRBJ1-2, the CDR3 gives the full variable domain: GAGVSQSPSNKVTEKGKDVELRCDPISGHTALYWYRQSLGQGLEFLIYFQGNSAPDKSGLPSDRFSAERTGGSVSTLTIQRTQQEDSAVYLCASSLEQGIIYGYTFGSGTRLTVV.

The gene calls are TRBV5-6 and TRBJ1-5; perhaps TRBD1 as D (5 bases). Germline V gene data show CDR1 as SGHDT and CDR2 as YYEEEE. The CDR3 has 16 amino acids. V was shortened by 0 bases and J by 0 bases, with 10 bases between the two germline ends. Here the CDR3 DNA reads TGTGCCAGCAGCTTGGGGGCAGGGAATAGCAATCAGCCCCAGCATTTT. Translated: CASSLGAGNSNQPQHF.

The chain joins TRBV30 to TRBJ1-1, with 7 bases identical to TRBD1. The germline V gene has CDR1 GTSNPN and CDR2 SVGIG (reference sequence). With 4 bases clipped from V and 0 bases from J, the junction kept 8 bases outside the gene matches. The CDR3 runs 15 residues. CDR3 in DNA: TGTGCCTGGATCTTCCCAAGGGGGCTGAACACTGAAGCTTTCTTT. Protein sequence: CAWIFPRGLNTEAFF.

The chain combines TRBV4-3 with TRBJ2-7, with a possible D match to TRBD2 (7 bases). This CDR3 has 18 residues. The ends were cut back, 0 bases at V and 0 bases at J, with 18 bases in the middle. CDR1 LGHNA and CDR2 YSLEER come from the germline V gene. CDR3 amino acids: CASSQEGGPGGSSYEQYF. In DNA form, the CDR3 reads TGCGCCAGCAGCCAAGAAGGGGGGCCCGGGGGGAGCTCCTACGAGCAGTACTTC.

V is TRBV20-1 and J is TRBJ2-3; D gene ambiguous. V lost 3 bases and J lost 5, with 6 bases in between. Germline V gene sequence: CDR1 DFQATT, CDR2 SNEGSKA (reference sequence). The CDR3 covers 11 residues. CDR3 in amino acids: CSASQKDTQYF. The CDR3 DNA follows: TGCAGTGCTAGTCAGAAAGATACGCAGTATTTT.

V and J are TRBV18 and TRBJ2-1; D is perhaps TRBD2 (5 bases). Trimming cost V 6 bases and J 0 bases, with 12 bases left between them. This CDR3 has 15 residues. The germline gives CDR1 KGHSH, CDR2 LQKENI. CDR3 loop: CASSLEGGSYNEQFF. CDR3 DNA: TGTGCCAGCTCCCTAGAGGGTGGCTCCTACAATGAGCAGTTCTTC.

This clone was found once. The rearrangement uses TRBV7-6 and TRBJ2-1; 9 positions agree with TRBD2. Germline V gives CDR1 SGHVS, CDR2 FNYEAQ. This CDR3 is built from 16 residues. J was trimmed by 9 bases and V by 1 base; bases with no gene match: 10. The CDR3 loop reads CASSLVRAGGSPEQFF. The CDR3 nucleotides are TGTGCCAGCAGCTTAGTGAGAGCGGGAGGATCCCCTGAGCAGTTCTTC.

In regard to this clone: Other nucleotide sequences in the sample specify the same CDR3. CDR3 DNA sequence: TGTGCCTGGAGTGTGGGACAGGGCTACCAGCCCCAGCATTTT. Amino acids: CAWSVGQGYQPQHF. The J gene is TRBJ1-5, the V gene TRBV30, with TRBD1 identical over 9 bases. There are 14 residues in the CDR3. Germline V CDR1 and CDR2: GTSNPN, SVGIG (reference sequence). V was clipped by 0 bases and J by 7 bases; unmatched bases: 4.